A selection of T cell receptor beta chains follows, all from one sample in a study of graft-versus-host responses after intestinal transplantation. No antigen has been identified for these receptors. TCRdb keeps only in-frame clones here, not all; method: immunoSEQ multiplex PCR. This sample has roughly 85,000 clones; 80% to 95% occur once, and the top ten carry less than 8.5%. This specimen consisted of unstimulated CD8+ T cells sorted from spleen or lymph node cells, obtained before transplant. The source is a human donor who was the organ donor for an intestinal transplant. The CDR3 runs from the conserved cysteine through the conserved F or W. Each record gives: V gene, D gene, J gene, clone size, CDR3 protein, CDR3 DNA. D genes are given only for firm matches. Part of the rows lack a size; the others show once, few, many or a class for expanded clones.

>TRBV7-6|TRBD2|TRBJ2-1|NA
CASSLGASGGPREQFF
TGTGCCAGCAGCTTAGGAGCTAGCGGGGGGCCGCGGGAGCAGTTCTTC
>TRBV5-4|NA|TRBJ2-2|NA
CASSLGGPTGTTGELFF
TGTGCCAGCAGCTTGGGGGGACCCACAGGGACCACCGGGGAGCTGTTTTTT
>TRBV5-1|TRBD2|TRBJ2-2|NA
CASSWNLSGTWHGELFF
TGCGCCAGCAGCTGGAACCTTAGCGGGACCTGGCACGGGGAGCTGTTTTTT
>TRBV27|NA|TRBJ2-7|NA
CASDHRGEQYF
TGTGCCTCTGACCACCGGGGTGAGCAGTACTTC
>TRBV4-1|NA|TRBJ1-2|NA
CASSQDNSSYGYTF
TGCGCCAGCAGCCAAGATAACAGTAGCTATGGCTACACCTTC
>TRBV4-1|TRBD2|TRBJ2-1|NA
CASSHRLAGDNEQFF
TGCGCCAGCAGCCACCGACTAGCGGGGGACAATGAGCAGTTCTTC
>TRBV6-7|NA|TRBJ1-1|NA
CASSYGVQELAGAFF
TGTGCCAGCAGTTACGGAGTTCAAGAGTTAGCCGGAGCTTTCTTT
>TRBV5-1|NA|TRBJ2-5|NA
CASSLTGSLGETQYF
TGCGCCAGCAGCTTGACGGGGAGTTTAGGAGAGACCCAGTACTTC
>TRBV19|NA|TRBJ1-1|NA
CASTPGLIGEAFF
TGTGCCAGTACCCCCGGCTTAATTGGTGAAGCTTTCTTT
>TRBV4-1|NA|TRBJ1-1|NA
CASSQGVGAFF
TGCGCCAGCAGCCAGGGGGTCGGAGCTTTCTTT
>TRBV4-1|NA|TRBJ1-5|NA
CASSQDRGGESRNQPQHF
TGCGCCAGCAGCCAAGATAGGGGGGGGGAGAGTCGCAATCAGCCCCAGCATTTT
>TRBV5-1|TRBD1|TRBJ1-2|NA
CASSLGQGASYNYGYTF
TGCGCCAGCAGCTTAGGACAGGGGGCTTCTTATAACTATGGCTACACCTTC
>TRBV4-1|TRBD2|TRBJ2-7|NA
CASSPGTSGAQYF
TGCGCCAGCAGCCCTGGGACTAGCGGGGCCCAGTACTTC
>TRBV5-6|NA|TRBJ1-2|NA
CASSLNGNYGYTF
TGTGCCAGCAGCTTGAACGGGAACTATGGCTACACCTTC
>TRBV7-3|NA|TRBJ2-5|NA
CASSPLPGETQYF
TGTGCCAGCAGCCCACTACCGGGGGAGACCCAGTACTTC
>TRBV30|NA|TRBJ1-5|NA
CAWSGGRTHQPQHF
TGTGCCTGGAGTGGCGGCAGAACTCATCAGCCCCAGCATTTT
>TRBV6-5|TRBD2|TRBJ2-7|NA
CASSLTSGFLGEQYF
TGTGCCAGCAGTCTGACTAGCGGGTTTCTGGGCGAGCAGTACTTC
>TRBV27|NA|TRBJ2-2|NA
CASSLIGTGELFF
TGTGCCAGCAGTTTAATAGGAACCGGGGAGCTGTTTTTT
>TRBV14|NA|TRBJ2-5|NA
CASSQDPGWETQYF
TGTGCCAGCAGCCAAGATCCAGGGTGGGAGACCCAGTACTTC
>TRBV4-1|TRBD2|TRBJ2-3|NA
CASSARYQGLAGTDTQYF
TGCGCCAGCAGCGCCCGGTACCAGGGACTAGCGGGGACAGATACGCAGTATTTT
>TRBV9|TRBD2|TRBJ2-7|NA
CASSVGLAAYEQYF
TGTGCCAGCAGCGTAGGACTAGCGGCCTACGAGCAGTACTTC
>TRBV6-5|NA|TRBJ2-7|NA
CASSVLSSSYEQYF
TGTGCCAGCAGTGTTCTCTCGAGCTCCTACGAGCAGTACTTC
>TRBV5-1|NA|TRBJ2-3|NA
CASAGQNTDTQYF
TGCGCCAGCGCGGGACAGAACACAGATACGCAGTATTTT
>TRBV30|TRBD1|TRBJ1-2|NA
CAWSGGQGLGYTF
TGTGCCTGGAGCGGGGGACAGGGTTTAGGCTACACCTTC
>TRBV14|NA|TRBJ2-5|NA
CASSARGSETQYF
TGTGCCAGCAGCGCCCGGGGCTCAGAGACCCAGTACTTC
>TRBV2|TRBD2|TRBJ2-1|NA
CASTSGSISYNEQFF
TGTGCCAGCACTAGCGGGAGTATCTCCTACAATGAGCAGTTCTTC
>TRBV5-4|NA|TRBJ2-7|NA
CASSLGDSNEQYF
TGTGCCAGCAGCTTGGGTGACTCCAACGAGCAGTACTTC
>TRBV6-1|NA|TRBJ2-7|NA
CASSEFGTGAHEQHF
NA
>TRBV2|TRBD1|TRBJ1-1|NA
CASSPSDRANTEAFF
TGTGCCAGCAGCCCCTCGGACAGGGCGAACACTGAAGCTTTCTTT
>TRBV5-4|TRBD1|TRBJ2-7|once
CASSWAQGASYEQYF
TGTGCCAGCAGCTGGGCCCAGGGGGCGTCCTACGAGCAGTACTTC
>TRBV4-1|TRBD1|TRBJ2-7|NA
CASSQGRDRVYEQYF
TGCGCCAGCAGCCAAGGCCGGGACAGGGTGTACGAGCAGTACTTC
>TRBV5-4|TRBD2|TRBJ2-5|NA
CASSLLAGQETQYF
TGTGCCAGCAGCTTGCTAGCGGGACAAGAGACCCAGTACTTC
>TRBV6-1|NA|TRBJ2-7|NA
CASSDGESYEQYF
TGTGCCAGCAGTGATGGGGAGTCCTACGAGCAGTACTTC
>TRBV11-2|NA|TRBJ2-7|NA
CASSPGWGEANTYEQYF
TGTGCCAGCAGCCCGGGCTGGGGGGAAGCTAACACCTACGAGCAGTACTTC
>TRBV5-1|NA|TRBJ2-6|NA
CASSLLVLFGANVLTF
TGCGCCAGCAGCTTACTAGTTCTCTTTGGGGCCAACGTCCTGACTTTC
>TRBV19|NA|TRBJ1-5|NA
CASRPIQGLKQPQHF
TGTGCCAGTAGACCAATACAGGGTCTTAAACAGCCCCAGCATTTT
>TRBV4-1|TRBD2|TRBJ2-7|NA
CASSQDGGLAGALSYEQYF
TGCGCCAGCAGCCAAGATGGCGGACTAGCGGGAGCCCTCTCCTACGAGCAGTACTTC
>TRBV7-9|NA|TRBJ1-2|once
CASSYIYPTPNYGYTF
TGTGCCAGCAGTTACATTTACCCTACCCCTAACTATGGCTACACCTTC
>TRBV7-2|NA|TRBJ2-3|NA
CASSFGLSTDTQYF
TGTGCCAGCAGCTTTGGGCTTAGCACAGATACGCAGTATTTT
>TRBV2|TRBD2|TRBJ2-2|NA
CASSRTSGDLTGELFF
TGTGCCAGCAGTCGGACTAGCGGGGATTTAACCGGGGAGCTGTTTTTT
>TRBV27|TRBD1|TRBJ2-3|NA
CASTRPGQVDTQYF
TGTGCCAGCACCCGACCGGGACAGGTAGATACGCAGTATTTT